The 15 T cell receptor beta chains presented below share a single source sample, sequenced in a study of T cell responses to AZD1222 COVID-19 vaccine. Clones were read by immunoSEQ multiplex PCR, and TCRdb kept only the in-frame ones, dropping some. This table holds some 140,000 clones, roughly 93% found once. The sequences come from peripheral blood, collected on day 0 of AZD1222 vaccination. These receptors were taken from an adult in good health.

The V call is TRBV19, the J call TRBJ2-1; D may be TRBD1 (5 bases). The CDR3 contains 12 residues. Trimming cost V 10 bases and J 5 bases, with 12 bases left between them. CDR1 is LNHDA, CDR2 SQIVND, per germline (reference sequence). Here the CDR3 reads CATSRVHNEQFF. The CDR3 DNA is TGTGCCACGAGCAGGGTACACAATGAGCAGTTCTTC.

A few counts support this clone. J is TRBJ2-1 and V is TRBV27; no firm D call. The CDR3 consists of 13 residues. CDR1 and CDR2 from the germline V gene are MNHEY and SMNVEV (reference sequence). Trimming removed 6 bases at V and 4 bases at J, with 10 bases between. The CDR3 spells CASRDLGYNEQFF. The CDR3 bases are TGTGCCAGCAGGGATTTGGGTTACAATGAGCAGTTCTTC.

The chain uses TRBV29-1 and TRBJ1-2; D is unclear. Germline V CDR1 and CDR2: SQVTM, ANQGSEA. Trimming removed 4 bases from V and 6 bases from J, with 12 bases in between. This CDR3 region has 12 residues. Here the CDR3 reads CSVVQTLHGYTF. Written as DNA, the CDR3 is TGCAGCGTTGTTCAGACTTTGCATGGCTACACCTTC.

The chain is built from TRBV5-1 and TRBJ2-7, with 9 positions matching TRBD1. V shed 4 bases and J 3 bases; nucleotides not matched to a gene: 5. This CDR3 region has 14 residues. Germline CDR1 SGHRS, CDR2 YFSETQ. The CDR3 DNA reads as TGCGCCAGCAGCCCACCGGGACAGGGCTACGAGCAGTACTTC. Protein: CASSPPGQGYEQYF.

This chain uses TRBV29-1 with TRBJ1-1; weak D call: TRBD1 (6 bases). The V and J ends lost 4 bases and 5 bases respectively, with 17 bases between them. CDR3 size: 14 residues. Germline V gives CDR1 SQVTM, CDR2 ANQGSEA. The CDR3 DNA reads TGCAGCGTTGCGACCCTAGGGGGAGGTACTGAAGCTTTCTTT. Its protein product is CSVATLGGGTEAFF. The variable domain in full, with the rest retrieved from reference TRBV29-1 and TRBJ1-1, is SAVISQKPSRDICQRGTSLTIQCQVDSQVTMMFWYRQQPGQSLTLIATANQGSEATYESGFVIDKFPISRPNLTFSTLTVSNMSPEDSSIYLCSVATLGGGTEAFFGQGTRLTVV.

The gene calls are TRBV6-1 and TRBJ2-1; no firm D call. The CDR3 loop spans 14 amino acids. Germline values: CDR1 MNHNS, CDR2 SASEGT. Trimming shortened V by 2 bases and J by 1 base, and 6 bases separated the two germline ends. The CDR3 is CASSERRSYNEQFF. Written as DNA, the CDR3 is TGTGCCAGCAGTGAACGTAGGTCCTACAATGAGCAGTTCTTC.

The chain links TRBV11-2 to TRBJ2-5, with unresolved D. The CDR3 covers 15 residues. V was cut by 0 bases and J by 7 bases, with 15 bases left in between. Per germline, CDR1 SGHAT and CDR2 FQNNGV. The CDR3 sequence is CASSLDGTDLGTQYF. As DNA, the CDR3 is TGTGCCAGCAGCTTAGATGGAACGGACCTGGGGACCCAGTACTTC.

This chain connects TRBV19 to TRBJ1-1; D might be TRBD1 (5 bases). Germline values: CDR1 LNHDA, CDR2 SQIVND (reference sequence). CDR3 length equals 15 residues. Trimming took 3 bases from V and 1 from J, leaving 12 bases between them. CDR3 nucleotide sequence: TGTGCCAGTAGTATTTGGGGGTTGAGGAACACTGAAGCTTTCTTT. Protein product: CASSIWGLRNTEAFF.

Of note for this clone: The junction departs from germline at one end; a sequencing error may be responsible. The chain combines TRBV5-5 with TRBJ1-6, with TRBD1 matching over 7 bases. Germline CDR1 SGHKS, CDR2 YYEKEE (reference sequence). The CDR3 is made up of 15 amino acids. In DNA form, the CDR3 reads TGTGCCGGCAGCGGAAACAGGGGACTCAATTCACCCCTCCACTTT. Protein sequence: CAGSGNRGLNSPLHF.

The chain carries TRBV13 and TRBJ2-1; 10 bases are shared with TRBD2. Trimming cost V 5 bases and J 8 bases; bases outside gene matches: 15. The CDR3 runs to 17 residues. Germline CDR1 is PRHDT and CDR2 is FYEKMQ (reference sequence). CDR3 protein: CASSPGPGSGRAYEQFF. CDR3 DNA sequence: TGTGCCAGCAGCCCCGGCCCGGGGAGCGGGAGGGCTTATGAGCAGTTCTTC. Together with reference TRBV13 and TRBJ2-1, the CDR3 gives the full variable domain: AAGVIQSPRHLIKEKRETATLKCYPIPRHDTVYWYQQGPGQDPQFLISFYEKMQSDKGSIPDRFSAQQFSDYHSELNMSSLELGDSALYFCASSPGPGSGRAYEQFFGPGTRLTVL.

J is TRBJ1-1 and V is TRBV28; no firm D call. The V and J ends lost 6 bases and 10 bases respectively, with 15 bases between them. The CDR3 runs 12 residues. Germline-derived CDR1 and CDR2 are MDHEN and SYDVKM. The CDR3 reads CASRNTSPRAFF. As DNA, the CDR3 is TGTGCCAGCAGAAATACATCCCCTAGAGCTTTCTTT.

For the CDR3, the DNA is TGCGCCAGCAGCTTGTCGACAGGGACTAATGAAAAACTGTTTTTT. It is translated as CASSLSTGTNEKLFF. The genes are TRBV5-1 and TRBJ1-4; 7 bases line up with TRBD1. The CDR3 loop spans 15 amino acids. The V and J ends lost 1 base and 2 bases, in that order; junction bases with no gene match: 2. Per the germline V gene, CDR1 is SGHRS and CDR2 is YFSETQ.

The chain couples TRBV19 to TRBJ1-6; possibly TRBD1 for D (5 bases). V lost 5 bases to trimming and J lost 5 bases, with 10 bases between them. The CDR3 contains 14 residues. The germline V gene encodes CDR1 LNHDA and CDR2 SQIVND (reference sequence). The CDR3 reads CASSSGRNNSPLHF. The CDR3 DNA is TGTGCCAGTAGTTCGGGACGGAATAATTCACCCCTCCACTTT.

The chain employs TRBV4-1 and TRBJ2-3, with TRBD1 matching over 10 bases. This CDR3 contains 15 residues. V gave up 1 base and J gave up 5 bases; unmatched junction bases: 3. CDR1 and CDR2 from the germline V gene are MGHRA and YSYEKL. The CDR3 coding sequence is TGCGCCAGCAGCCAAGTGACAGGGGGCGTAGATACGCAGTATTTT. Translated, it gives CASSQVTGGVDTQYF.

The chain links TRBV9 to TRBJ1-1; the D gene is possibly TRBD1 (6 bases). This CDR3 is 15 amino acids long. CDR1 is SGDLS and CDR2 is YYNGEE in the germline V gene. The ends were cut back, 1 base at V and 4 bases at J, with 14 bases in the middle. In DNA form, the CDR3 reads TGTGCCAGCAGCGTAAGCACAGGGCGGAGCACTGAAGCTTTCTTT. This translates into CASSVSTGRSTEAFF.